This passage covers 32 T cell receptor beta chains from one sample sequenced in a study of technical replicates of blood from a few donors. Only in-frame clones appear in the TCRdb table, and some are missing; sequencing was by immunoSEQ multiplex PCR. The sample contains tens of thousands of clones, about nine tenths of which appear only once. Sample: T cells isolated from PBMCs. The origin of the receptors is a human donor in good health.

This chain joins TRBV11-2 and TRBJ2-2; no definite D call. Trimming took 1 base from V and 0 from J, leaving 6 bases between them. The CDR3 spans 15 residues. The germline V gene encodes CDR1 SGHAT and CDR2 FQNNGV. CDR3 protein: CASSLGQSNTGELFF. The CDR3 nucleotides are TGTGCCAGCAGCTTAGGGCAGTCGAACACCGGGGAGCTGTTTTTT.

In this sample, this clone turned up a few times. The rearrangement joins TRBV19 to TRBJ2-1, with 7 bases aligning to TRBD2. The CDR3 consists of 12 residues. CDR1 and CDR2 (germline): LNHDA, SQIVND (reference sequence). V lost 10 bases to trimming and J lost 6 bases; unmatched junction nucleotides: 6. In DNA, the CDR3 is TGTGCCATCCGTGGGGAGGGCAATGAGCAGTTCTTC. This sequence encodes CAIRGEGNEQFF.

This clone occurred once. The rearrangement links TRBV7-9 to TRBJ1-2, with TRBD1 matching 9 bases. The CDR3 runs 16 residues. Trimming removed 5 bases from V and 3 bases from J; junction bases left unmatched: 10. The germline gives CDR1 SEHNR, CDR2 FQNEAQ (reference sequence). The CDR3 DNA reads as TGTGCCAGCAGCGTAAGACAGGGGGGGCTCGACTATGGCTACACCTTC. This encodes CASSVRQGGLDYGYTF.

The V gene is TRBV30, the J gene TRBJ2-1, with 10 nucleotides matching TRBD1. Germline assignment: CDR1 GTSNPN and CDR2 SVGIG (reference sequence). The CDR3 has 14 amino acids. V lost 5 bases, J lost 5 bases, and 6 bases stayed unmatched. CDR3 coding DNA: TGTGCCTGGTCACGGGACAGGGGTGACAATGAGCAGTTCTTC. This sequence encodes CAWSRDRGDNEQFF.

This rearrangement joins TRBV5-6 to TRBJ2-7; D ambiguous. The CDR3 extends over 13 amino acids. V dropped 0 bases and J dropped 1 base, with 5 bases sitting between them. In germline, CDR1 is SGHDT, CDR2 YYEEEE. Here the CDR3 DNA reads TGTGCCAGCAGCTTGGGCAGTTCCTACGAGCAGTACTTC. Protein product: CASSLGSSYEQYF.

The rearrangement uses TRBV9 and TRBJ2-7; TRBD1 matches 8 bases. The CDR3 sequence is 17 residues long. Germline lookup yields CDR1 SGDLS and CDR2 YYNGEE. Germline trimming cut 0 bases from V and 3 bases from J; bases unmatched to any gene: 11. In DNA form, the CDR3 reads TGTGCCAGCAGCGTAGGCGGACGGGGACAGGCTTTCTACGAGCAGTACTTC. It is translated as CASSVGGRGQAFYEQYF.

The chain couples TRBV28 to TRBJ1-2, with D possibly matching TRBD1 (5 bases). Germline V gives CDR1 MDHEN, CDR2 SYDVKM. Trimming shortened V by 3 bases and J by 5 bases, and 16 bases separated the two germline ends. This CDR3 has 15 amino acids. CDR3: CASSFLLTAEYGYTF. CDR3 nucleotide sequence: TGTGCCAGCAGTTTTTTACTGACAGCTGAATATGGCTACACCTTC.

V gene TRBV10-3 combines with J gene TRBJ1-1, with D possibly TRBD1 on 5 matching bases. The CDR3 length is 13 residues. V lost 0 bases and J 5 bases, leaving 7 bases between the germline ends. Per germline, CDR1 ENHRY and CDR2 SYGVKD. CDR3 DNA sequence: TGTGCCATCAGTGAGTCGGGGGGGACTGAAGCTTTCTTT. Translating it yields CAISESGGTEAFF.

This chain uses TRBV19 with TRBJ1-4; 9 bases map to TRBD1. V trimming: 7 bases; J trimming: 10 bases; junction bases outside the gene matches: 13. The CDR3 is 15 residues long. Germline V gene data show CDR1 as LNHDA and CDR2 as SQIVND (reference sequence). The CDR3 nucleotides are TGTGCCAGTACCCCGCGGTCACAGGGGGCCGGAAAACTGTTTTTT. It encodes CASTPRSQGAGKLFF.

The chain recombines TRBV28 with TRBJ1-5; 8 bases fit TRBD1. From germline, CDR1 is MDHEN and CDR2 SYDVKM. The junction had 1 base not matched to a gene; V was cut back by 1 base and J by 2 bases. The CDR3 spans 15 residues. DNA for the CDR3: TGTGCCAGCAGTTTATCCAGGGGGCGCAATCAGCCCCAGCATTTT. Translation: CASSLSRGRNQPQHF.

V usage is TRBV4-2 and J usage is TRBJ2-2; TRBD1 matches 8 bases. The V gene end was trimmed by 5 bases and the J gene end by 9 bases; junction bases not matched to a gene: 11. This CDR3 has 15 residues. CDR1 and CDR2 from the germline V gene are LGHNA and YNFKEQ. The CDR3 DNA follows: TGTGCCAGCAGCGGACAGGGCTCAATGATCCGGGAGCTGTTTTTT. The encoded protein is CASSGQGSMIRELFF.

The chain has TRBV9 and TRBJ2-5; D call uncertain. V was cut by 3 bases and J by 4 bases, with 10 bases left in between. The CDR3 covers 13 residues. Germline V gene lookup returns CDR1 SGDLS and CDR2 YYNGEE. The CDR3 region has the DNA TGTGCCAGCAGCGCCGAGTCCGTAGAGACCCAGTACTTC. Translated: CASSAESVETQYF.

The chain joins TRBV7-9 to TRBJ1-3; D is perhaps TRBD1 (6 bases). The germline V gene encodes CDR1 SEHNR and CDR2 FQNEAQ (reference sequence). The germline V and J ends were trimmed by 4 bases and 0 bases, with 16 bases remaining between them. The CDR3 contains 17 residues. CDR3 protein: CASSSPEAGVSGNTIYF. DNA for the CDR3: TGTGCCAGCAGCTCGCCCGAAGCAGGGGTCTCTGGAAACACCATATATTTT.

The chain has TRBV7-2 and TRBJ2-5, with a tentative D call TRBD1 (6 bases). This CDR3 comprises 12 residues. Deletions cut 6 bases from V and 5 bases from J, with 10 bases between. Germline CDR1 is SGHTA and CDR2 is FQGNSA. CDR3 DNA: TGTGCCAGCAGTCTTAGGGGGGAGACCCAGTACTTC. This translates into CASSLRGETQYF.

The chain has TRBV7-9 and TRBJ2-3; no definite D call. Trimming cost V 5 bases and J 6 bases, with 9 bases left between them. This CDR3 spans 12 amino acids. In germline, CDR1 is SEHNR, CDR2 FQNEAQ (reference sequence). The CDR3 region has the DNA TGTGCCAGCAGCCCAGGCTTTGATACGCAGTATTTT. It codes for CASSPGFDTQYF.

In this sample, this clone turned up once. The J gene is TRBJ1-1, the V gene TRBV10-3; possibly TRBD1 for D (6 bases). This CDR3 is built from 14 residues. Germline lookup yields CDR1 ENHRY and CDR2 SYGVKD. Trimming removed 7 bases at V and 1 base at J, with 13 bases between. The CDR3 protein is CAIISSQGNTEAFF. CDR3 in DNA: TGTGCCATCATCTCATCACAGGGGAACACTGAAGCTTTCTTT.

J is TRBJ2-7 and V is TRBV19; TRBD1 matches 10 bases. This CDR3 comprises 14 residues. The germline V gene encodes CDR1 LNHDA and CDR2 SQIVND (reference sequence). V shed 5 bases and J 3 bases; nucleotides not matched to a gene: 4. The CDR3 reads CASSARDRGYEQYF. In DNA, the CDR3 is TGTGCCAGTAGTGCCCGGGACAGGGGCTACGAGCAGTACTTC.

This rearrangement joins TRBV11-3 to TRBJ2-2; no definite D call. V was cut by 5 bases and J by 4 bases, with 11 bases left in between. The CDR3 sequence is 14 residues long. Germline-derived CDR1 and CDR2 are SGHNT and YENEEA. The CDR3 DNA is TGTGCCAGCAGCACAATAAGGAGCACCGGGGAGCTGTTTTTT. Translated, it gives CASSTIRSTGELFF. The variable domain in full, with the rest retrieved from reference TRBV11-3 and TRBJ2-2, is EAGVVQSPRYKIIEKKQPVAFWCNPISGHNTLYWYLQNLGQGPELLIRYENEEAVDDSQLPKDRFSAERLKGVDSTLKIQPAELGDSAVYLCASSTIRSTGELFFGEGSRLTVL.

The chain's CDR3 is CASSLLASDTQYF. As DNA, the CDR3 is TGTGCCAGCAGTTTGCTGGCCTCAGATACGCAGTATTTT. The V call is TRBV27, the J call TRBJ2-3; unclear D gene. The CDR3 has 13 amino acids. Per the germline V gene, CDR1 is MNHEY and CDR2 is SMNVEV (reference sequence). V was pared by 3 bases and J by 4 bases, with 8 bases between.

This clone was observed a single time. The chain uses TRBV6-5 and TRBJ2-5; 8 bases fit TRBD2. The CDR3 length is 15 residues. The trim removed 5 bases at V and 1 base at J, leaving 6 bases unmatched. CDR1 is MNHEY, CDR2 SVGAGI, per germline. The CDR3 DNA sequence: TGTGCCAGCAGTACCAATAGCGGGACCCAAGAGACCCAGTACTTC. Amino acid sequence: CASSTNSGTQETQYF.

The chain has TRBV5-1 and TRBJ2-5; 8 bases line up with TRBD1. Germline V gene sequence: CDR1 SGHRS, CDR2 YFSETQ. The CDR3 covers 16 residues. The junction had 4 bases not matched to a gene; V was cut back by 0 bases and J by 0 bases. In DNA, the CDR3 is TGCGCCAGCAGCTTGGATGCGACAGGGGACCAAGAGACCCAGTACTTC. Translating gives CASSLDATGDQETQYF.

In nucleotides, the CDR3 is TGTGCCAGCAGTACAATGGGCAGCCAAGAGACCCAGTACTTC. Its translation is CASSTMGSQETQYF. J is TRBJ2-5 and V is TRBV6-5; no definite D call. This CDR3 contains 14 residues. V dropped 5 bases and J dropped 1 base, with 11 bases sitting between them. The germline CDR1 and CDR2 sequences are MNHEY and SVGAGI.

For the CDR3, the DNA is TGTGCCAGCAGCCGGGACAGGCTCTCCTACGAGCAGTACTTC. This gives the protein CASSRDRLSYEQYF. V gene TRBV11-3 combines with J gene TRBJ2-7, with 8 bases fitting TRBD1. The CDR3 spans 14 residues. CDR1 is SGHNT and CDR2 is YENEEA in the germline V gene. V lost 5 bases and J lost 0; bases outside the gene matches: 3.

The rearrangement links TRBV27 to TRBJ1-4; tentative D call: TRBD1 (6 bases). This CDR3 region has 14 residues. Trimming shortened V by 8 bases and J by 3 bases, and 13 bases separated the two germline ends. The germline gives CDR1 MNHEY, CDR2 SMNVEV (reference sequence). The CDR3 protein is CASSLTGANEKLFF. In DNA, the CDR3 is TGTGCCAGCTCTTTGACAGGCGCTAATGAAAAACTGTTTTTT.

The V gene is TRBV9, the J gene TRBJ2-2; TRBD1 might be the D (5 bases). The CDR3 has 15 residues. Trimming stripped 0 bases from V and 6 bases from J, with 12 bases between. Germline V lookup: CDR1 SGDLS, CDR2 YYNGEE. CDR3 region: CASSVVGDPAGELFF. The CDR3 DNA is TGTGCCAGCAGCGTAGTAGGGGATCCCGCCGGGGAGCTGTTTTTT.

CDR3 bases: TGTGCCAGTAGTATGGCTACGAGACTAGGTCAGGGCAATGAGCAGTTCTTC. Amino acid sequence: CASSMATRLGQGNEQFF. The chain employs TRBV19 and TRBJ2-1; the D gene is possibly TRBD2 (6 bases). Germline loops: CDR1 LNHDA, CDR2 SQIVND (reference sequence). This CDR3 comprises 17 residues. Trimming stripped 3 bases from V and 6 bases from J, with 21 bases between.

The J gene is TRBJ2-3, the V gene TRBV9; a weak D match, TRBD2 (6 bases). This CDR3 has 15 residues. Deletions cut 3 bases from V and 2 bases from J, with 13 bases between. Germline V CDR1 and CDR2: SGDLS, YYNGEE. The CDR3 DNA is TGTGCCAGCAGCGGAATTAGCGGCTACACAGATACGCAGTATTTT. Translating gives CASSGISGYTDTQYF.

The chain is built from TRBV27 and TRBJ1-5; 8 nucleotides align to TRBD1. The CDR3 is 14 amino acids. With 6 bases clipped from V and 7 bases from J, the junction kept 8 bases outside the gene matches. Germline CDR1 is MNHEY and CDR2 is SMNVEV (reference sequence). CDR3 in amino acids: CASSQTGAEQPQHF. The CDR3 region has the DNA TGTGCCAGCAGCCAGACAGGGGCGGAACAGCCCCAGCATTTT.

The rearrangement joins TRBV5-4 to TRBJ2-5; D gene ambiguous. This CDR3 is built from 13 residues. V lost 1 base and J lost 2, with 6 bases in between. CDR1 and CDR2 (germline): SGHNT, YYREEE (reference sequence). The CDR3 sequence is CASSLLGQETQYF. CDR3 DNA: TGTGCCAGCAGCTTGCTCGGGCAAGAGACCCAGTACTTC.

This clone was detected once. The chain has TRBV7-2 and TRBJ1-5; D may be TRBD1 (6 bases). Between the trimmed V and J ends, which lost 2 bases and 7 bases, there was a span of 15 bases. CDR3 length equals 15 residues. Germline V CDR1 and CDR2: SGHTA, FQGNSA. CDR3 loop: CASSLNRATSQPQHF. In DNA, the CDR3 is TGTGCCAGCAGCTTAAACAGGGCAACATCGCAGCCCCAGCATTTT.

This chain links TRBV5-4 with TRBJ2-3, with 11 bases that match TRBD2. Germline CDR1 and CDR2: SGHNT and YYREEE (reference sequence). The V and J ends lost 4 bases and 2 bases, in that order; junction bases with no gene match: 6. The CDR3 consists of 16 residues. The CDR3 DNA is TGTGCCAGCAGCCGTAGACTAGCGGGGACCACAGATACGCAGTATTTT. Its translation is CASSRRLAGTTDTQYF.

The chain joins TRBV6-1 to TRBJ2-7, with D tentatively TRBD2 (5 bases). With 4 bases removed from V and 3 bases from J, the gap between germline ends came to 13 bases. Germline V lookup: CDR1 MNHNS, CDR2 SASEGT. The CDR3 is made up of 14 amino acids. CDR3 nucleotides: TGTGCCAGCAGTGGCCGACTAACTGGCTACGAGCAGTACTTC. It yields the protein CASSGRLTGYEQYF.